The 3 T cell receptor beta chains below were found in one sample sequenced in a study of tumor-infiltrating lymphocytes in primary liver carcinoma. TCR beta cDNA was reverse-transcribed from approximately 0.45 ug of total RNA. The reaction used a constant-region primer and ProtoScript II reverse transcriptase. Three nested multiplex PCR rounds of slightly modified ARM-PCR generated TCR beta libraries. Rounds one and two of PCR, each of about 10 cycles, were primed with TRBV1-TRBV30 forward primers and a C-beta reverse primer. Via MiXCR, TCRdb re-called the multiplex PCR reads, giving one row per CDR3 protein. The table includes 300,000 to 350,000 distinct CDR3 sequences, almost 65% detected once. Germline DNA was also extracted, and blood RNA derived from unsorted whole blood. Specimen: peripheral blood. These receptors all stem from a man between 40 and 49 years old with primary liver carcinoma and hepatitis B virus infection.

Concerning this clonotype itself: One end of the junction fails to match germline, which may point to a read error. The chain couples TRBV6-2 or TRBV6-3 to TRBJ2-3; 9 positions agree with TRBD1. Germline-derived CDR1 and CDR2 are MNHEY and SVGEGT. The CDR3 contains 14 residues. The DNA for the CDR3 is TGTGCCAGCACCCTACAGGGGGCGGGAGATATGCAGTATTTT. It encodes CASTLQGAGDMQYF.

This rearrangement joins TRBV6-1 to TRBJ1-4; D is uncertain. CDR1 and CDR2 from the germline V gene are MNHNS and SASEGT. The germline V and J ends were trimmed by 7 bases and 6 bases, with 6 bases remaining between them. This CDR3 region has 11 residues. The CDR3 sequence: CASTAYEKLFF. DNA of the CDR3: TGTGCCAGCACCGCTTATGAAAAACTGTTTTTT.

Notes on this clonotype: Because the CDR3 is missing its conserved closing phenylalanine or tryptophan, this is likely a read error. V is TRBV7-9 and J is TRBJ2-3, with 9 nucleotides matching TRBD1. V was pared by 8 bases and J by 3 bases, with 6 bases of the junction left unmatched. There are 14 residues in the CDR3. The germline V gene encodes CDR1 SEHNR and CDR2 FQNEAQ (reference sequence). CDR3 loop: CASWRDRATDTQYS. CDR3 nucleotide sequence: TGTGCCAGCTGGAGGGACAGGGCGACAGATACGCAGTATTCT.